A selection of T cell receptor beta chains follows, all from one sample in a study of blood T cell repertoires in COVID-19. The assay was immunoSEQ multiplex PCR, and TCRdb's table has in-frame clones only and misses some. The repertoire consists of about 87,000 clones, with roughly 80% occurring once and the leading ten covering roughly 4.2%. What was sequenced was peripheral blood. These receptors were obtained from a woman aged 45-60 years with acute or convalescent COVID-19. The CDR3 runs from the conserved cysteine through the conserved F or W. The order of the fields is J gene, D gene, clone size, V gene, CDR3 DNA, CDR3 protein. A D gene is named only where the DNA matches it firmly. Size values are once, few and many counts, or a class for expanded clones, and some rows have none.

>TRBJ1-1|NA|NA|TRBV7-2
TGTGCCACCCGGCCCCGGGGAACTGAAGCTTTCTTT
CATRPRGTEAFF
>TRBJ2-7|TRBD1|NA|TRBV3-1/TRBV3-2
TGTGCCAGCAACAGACAGGGGTACGAGCAGTACTTC
CASNRQGYEQYF
>TRBJ1-1|NA|NA|TRBV20-1
TGCAGTGCTAGTACGAATTGGGGGGGGAACACTGAAGCTTTCTTT
CSASTNWGGNTEAFF
>TRBJ1-4|NA|NA|TRBV4-3
TGCGCCAGCAGCCAAGAACGGACCGGGGTTGGCAGACTTTCAACTAATGAAAAACTGTTTTTT
CASSQERTGVGRLSTNEKLFF
>TRBJ1-1|TRBD1|NA|TRBV9
TGTGCCAGCAGCTTTCAGGTGACAGGGACTGAAGCTTTCTTT
CASSFQVTGTEAFF
>TRBJ1-1|NA|NA|TRBV14
TGTGCCAGCAGCCAAGCCCGTACTAGCGGCACTGAAGCTTTCTTT
CASSQARTSGTEAFF
>TRBJ1-5|NA|NA|TRBV18
TGTGCCAGCTCACCCGAACGGATCACTAACAATCAGCCCCAGCATTTT
CASSPERITNNQPQHF
>TRBJ2-7|TRBD1|NA|TRBV7-6
TGTGCCAGCAGCTTAGCGCGTCGACAGGGACCAGGTGTGCAGTACTTC
CASSLARRQGPGVQYF
>TRBJ2-7|NA|once|TRBV6-4
TGTGCCAGCAGTGACAGGGGCGTATCCGAGCAGTACTTC
CASSDRGVSEQYF
>TRBJ1-1|TRBD1|NA|TRBV9
TGTGCCAGCAGCTACCGGACAGGGCTGAACACTGAAGCTTTCTTT
CASSYRTGLNTEAFF
>TRBJ1-6|NA|NA|TRBV11-2
TGTGCCAGCAACGAATTTGGCAACTCACCCCTCCACTTT
CASNEFGNSPLHF
>TRBJ1-6|TRBD1|NA|TRBV24-1
TGTGCCACCAGTTCGGGACAGACTAATTCACCCCTCCACTTT
CATSSGQTNSPLHF